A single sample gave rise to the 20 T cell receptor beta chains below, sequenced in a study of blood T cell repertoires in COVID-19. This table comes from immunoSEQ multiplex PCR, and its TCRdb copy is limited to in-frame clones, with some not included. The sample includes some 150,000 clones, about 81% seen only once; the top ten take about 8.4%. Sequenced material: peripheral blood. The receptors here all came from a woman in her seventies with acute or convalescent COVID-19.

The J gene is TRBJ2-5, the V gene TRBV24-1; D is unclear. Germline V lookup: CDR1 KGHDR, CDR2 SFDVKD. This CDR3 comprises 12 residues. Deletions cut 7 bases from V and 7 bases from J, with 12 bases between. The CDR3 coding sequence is TGTGCCACCAGCGCTGGCTCTGGGACCCAGTACTTC. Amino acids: CATSAGSGTQYF.

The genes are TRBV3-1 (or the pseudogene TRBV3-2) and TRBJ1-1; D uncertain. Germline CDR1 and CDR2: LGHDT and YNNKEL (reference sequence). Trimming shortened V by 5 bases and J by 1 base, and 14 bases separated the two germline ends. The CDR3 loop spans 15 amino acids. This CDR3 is CASSTTSRRNTEAFF. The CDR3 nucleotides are TGTGCCAGCAGCACAACATCACGGAGGAACACTGAAGCTTTCTTT.

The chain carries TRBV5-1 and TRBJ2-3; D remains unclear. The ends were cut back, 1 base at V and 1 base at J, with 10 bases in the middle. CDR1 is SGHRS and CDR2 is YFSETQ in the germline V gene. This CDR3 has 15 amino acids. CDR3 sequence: CASSLQTYGTDTQYF. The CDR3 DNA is TGCGCCAGCAGCTTGCAGACTTATGGCACAGATACGCAGTATTTT. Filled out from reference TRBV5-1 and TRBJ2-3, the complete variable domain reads KAGVTQTPRYLIKTRGQQVTLSCSPISGHRSVSWYQQTPGQGLQFLFEYFSETQRNKGNFPGRFSGRQFSNSRSEMNVSTLELGDSALYLCASSLQTYGTDTQYFGPGTRLTVL.

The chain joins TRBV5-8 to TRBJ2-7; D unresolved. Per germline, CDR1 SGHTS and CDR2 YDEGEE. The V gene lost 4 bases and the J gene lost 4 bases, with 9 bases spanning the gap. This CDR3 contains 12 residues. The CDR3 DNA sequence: TGTGCCAGCAGCCAGACACAATACGAGCAGTACTTC. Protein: CASSQTQYEQYF.

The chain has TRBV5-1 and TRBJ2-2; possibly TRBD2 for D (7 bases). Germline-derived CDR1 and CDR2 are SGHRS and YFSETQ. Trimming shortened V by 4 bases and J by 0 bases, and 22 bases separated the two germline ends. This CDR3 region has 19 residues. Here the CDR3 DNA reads TGCGCCAGCAGCCTAGACATAGGGGGTGGACTAGCGAACACCGGGGAGCTGTTTTTT. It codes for CASSLDIGGGLANTGELFF.

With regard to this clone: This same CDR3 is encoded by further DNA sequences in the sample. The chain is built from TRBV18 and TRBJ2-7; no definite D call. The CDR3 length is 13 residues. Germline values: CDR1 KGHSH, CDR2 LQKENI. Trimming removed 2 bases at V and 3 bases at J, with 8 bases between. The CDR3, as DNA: TGTGCCAGCTCACCAGGGCTTAACTACGAGCAGTACTTC. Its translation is CASSPGLNYEQYF.

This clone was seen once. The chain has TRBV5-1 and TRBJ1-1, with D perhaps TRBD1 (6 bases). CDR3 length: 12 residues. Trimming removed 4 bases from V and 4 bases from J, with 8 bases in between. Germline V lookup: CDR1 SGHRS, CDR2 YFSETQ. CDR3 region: CASSPQGTEAFF. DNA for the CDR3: TGCGCCAGCAGCCCACAGGGCACTGAAGCTTTCTTT.

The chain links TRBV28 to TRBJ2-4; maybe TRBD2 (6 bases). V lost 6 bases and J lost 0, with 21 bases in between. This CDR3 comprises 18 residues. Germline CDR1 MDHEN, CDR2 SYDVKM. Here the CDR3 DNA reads TGTGCCAGCAGCCCGGAGGGAAGTTTAGGACTAGCCAAAAACATTCAGTACTTC. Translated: CASSPEGSLGLAKNIQYF.

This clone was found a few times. CDR3 in DNA: TGTGCCAGCAGCTTATATCAGGGGAACTATGGCTACACCTTC. It is translated as CASSLYQGNYGYTF. The rearrangement links TRBV7-2 to TRBJ1-2, with D possibly matching TRBD1 (6 bases). This CDR3 comprises 14 residues. Germline V gives CDR1 SGHTA, CDR2 FQGNSA. Trimming took off 2 bases at V and 2 bases at J, with 9 bases between the two ends.

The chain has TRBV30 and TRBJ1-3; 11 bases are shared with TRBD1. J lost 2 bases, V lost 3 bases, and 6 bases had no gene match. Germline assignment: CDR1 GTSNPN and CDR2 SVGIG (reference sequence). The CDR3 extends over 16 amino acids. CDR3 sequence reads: CAWRPGTGGPGNTIYF. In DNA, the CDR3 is TGTGCCTGGAGACCGGGGACAGGGGGGCCTGGAAACACCATATATTTT.

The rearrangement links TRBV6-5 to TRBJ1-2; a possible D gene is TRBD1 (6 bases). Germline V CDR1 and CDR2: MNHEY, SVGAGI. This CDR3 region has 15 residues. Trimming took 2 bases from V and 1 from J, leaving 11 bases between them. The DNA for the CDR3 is TGTGCCAGCAGTTACGGGGGCGGAGTTAACTATGGCTACACCTTC. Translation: CASSYGGGVNYGYTF.

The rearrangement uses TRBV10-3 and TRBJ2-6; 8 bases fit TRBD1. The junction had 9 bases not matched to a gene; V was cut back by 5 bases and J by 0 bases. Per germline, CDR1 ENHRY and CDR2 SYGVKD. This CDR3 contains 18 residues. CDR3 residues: CAISSGTGDLSGANVLTF. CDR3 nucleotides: TGTGCCATCAGTTCCGGGACAGGCGACCTCTCTGGGGCCAACGTCCTGACTTTC.

In DNA, the CDR3 is TGCGCCAGCAGCCAAGAAGCTAGCGGGAACATCTACGAGCAGTACTTC. Its translation: CASSQEASGNIYEQYF. V and J are TRBV4-1 and TRBJ2-7, with 9 positions matching TRBD2. Germline V lookup: CDR1 MGHRA, CDR2 YSYEKL. Trimming took 0 bases from V and 3 from J; bases not matched to a gene: 6. This CDR3 spans 16 amino acids.

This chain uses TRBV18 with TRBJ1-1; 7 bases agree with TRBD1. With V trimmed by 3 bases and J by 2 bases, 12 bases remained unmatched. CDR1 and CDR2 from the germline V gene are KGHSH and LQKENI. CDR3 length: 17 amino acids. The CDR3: CASSPSLRQGINTEAFF. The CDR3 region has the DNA TGTGCCAGCTCACCGTCGCTCAGACAGGGTATAAACACTGAAGCTTTCTTT. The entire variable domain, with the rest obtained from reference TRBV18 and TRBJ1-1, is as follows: NAGVMQNPRHLVRRRGQEARLRCSPMKGHSHVYWYRQLPEEGLKFMVYLQKENIIDESGMPKERFSAEFPKEGPSILRIQQVVRGDSAAYFCASSPSLRQGINTEAFFGQGTRLTVV.

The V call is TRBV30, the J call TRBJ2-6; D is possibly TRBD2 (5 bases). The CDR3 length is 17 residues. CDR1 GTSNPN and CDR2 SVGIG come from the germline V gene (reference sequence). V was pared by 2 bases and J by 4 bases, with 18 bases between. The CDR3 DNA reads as TGTGCCTGGAGTTTCTGGACTGCCGCTGCGGGGGCCAACGTCCTGACTTTC. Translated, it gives CAWSFWTAAAGANVLTF. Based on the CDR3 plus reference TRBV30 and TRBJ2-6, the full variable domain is SQTIHQWPATLVQPVGSPLSLECTVEGTSNPNLYWYRQAAGRGLQLLFYSVGIGQISSEVPQNLSASRPQDRQFILSSKKLLLSDSGFYLCAWSFWTAAAGANVLTFGAGSRLTVL.

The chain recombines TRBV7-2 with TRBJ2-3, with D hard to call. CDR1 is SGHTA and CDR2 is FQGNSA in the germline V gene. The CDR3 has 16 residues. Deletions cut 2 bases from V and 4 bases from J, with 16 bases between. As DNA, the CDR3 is TGTGCCAGCAGCTTAAGTTCGCCATTCGGAGCAGATACGCAGTATTTT. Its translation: CASSLSSPFGADTQYF.

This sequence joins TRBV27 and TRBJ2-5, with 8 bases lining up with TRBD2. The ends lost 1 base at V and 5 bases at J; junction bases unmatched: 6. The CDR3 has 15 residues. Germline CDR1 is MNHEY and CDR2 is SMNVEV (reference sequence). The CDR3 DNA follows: TGTGCCAGCAGTTTATACGGGGGGGCAGTGGAGACCCAGTACTTC. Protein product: CASSLYGGAVETQYF.

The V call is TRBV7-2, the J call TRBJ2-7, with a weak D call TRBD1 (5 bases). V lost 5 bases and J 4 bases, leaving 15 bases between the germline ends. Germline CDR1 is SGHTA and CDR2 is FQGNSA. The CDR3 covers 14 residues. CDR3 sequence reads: CASSPRAGLYEQYF. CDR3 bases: TGTGCCAGCAGCCCCCGGGCAGGGCTTTACGAGCAGTACTTC. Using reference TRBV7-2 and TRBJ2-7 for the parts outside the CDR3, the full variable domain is GAGVSQSPSNKVTEKGKDVELRCDPISGHTALYWYRQSLGQGLEFLIYFQGNSAPDKSGLPSDRFSAERTGGSVSTLTIQRTQQEDSAVYLCASSPRAGLYEQYFGPGTRLTVT.

DNA of the CDR3: TGCGCCAGCAGCCAAATGGGGAGCTCCTATAATTCACCCCTCCACTTT. Its translation: CASSQMGSSYNSPLHF. The V call is TRBV4-3, the J call TRBJ1-6; no firm D call. This CDR3 comprises 16 residues. Germline CDR1 and CDR2: LGHNA and YSLEER. V was cut by 2 bases and J by 0 bases, with 8 bases left in between.

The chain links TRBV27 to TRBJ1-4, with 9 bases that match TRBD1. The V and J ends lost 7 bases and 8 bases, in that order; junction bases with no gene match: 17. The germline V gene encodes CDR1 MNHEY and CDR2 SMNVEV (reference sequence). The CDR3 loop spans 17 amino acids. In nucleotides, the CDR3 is TGTGCCAGCAAAATAGGGACAGGGAGGACTCGCGCAGAAAAACTGTTTTTT. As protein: CASKIGTGRTRAEKLFF.